This T cell receptor (beta chain) comes out of a study of OX40 agonist ivuxolimab in advanced cancers. Regarding the study in general: The costimulatory receptor OX40 (CD134) was targeted by ivuxolimab, a fully human IgG2 agonistic monoclonal antibody. The paper describes the monotherapy dose-escalation part (N ≈ 52 patients) of the phase I trial of ivuxolimab. Prior anti-PD-1, anti-PD-L1 or anti-CTLA-4 therapy was permitted, and checkpoint inhibitors had been received by about 36% of dose-escalation patients. In the dose-escalation cohort, more than 75% of patients were male, and the mean age was around 60 years, with a range of about 23 to 85. Intravenous ivuxolimab was administered to patients every 2 weeks at six dose levels: 0.01, 0.1, 0.3, 1.5, 3 and 10 mg/kg. Among the roughly 52 dose-escalation patients, about 20 had hepatocellular carcinoma, roughly 15 melanoma, 9 renal cell carcinoma and 9 head and neck cancer. Partial responses were achieved by three dose-escalation patients, of whom one had hepatocellular carcinoma and two had cutaneous melanoma. Peripheral TCRbeta sequencing aimed to test whether ivuxolimab altered TCR sequence diversity and caused clonal T-cell expansion.

The trial excluded patients who had a history of autoimmune disease or who were on systemic immunosuppression. In every dose cohort, peripheral blood was drawn for TCR sequencing at baseline, cycle 4 day 1, and cycle 7 day 1. The samples were drawn from a first-in-human, open-label, multicenter phase I dose-escalation trial of ivuxolimab. Adults with locally advanced or metastatic melanoma, renal cell carcinoma, hepatocellular carcinoma or head and neck squamous cell carcinoma were enrolled in the trial. Before TCR sequencing, CD4+ and CD8+ T cells were separately sorted from peripheral blood. Remarks on this clone: Its target antigen remains unknown. A junction end diverges from the germline sequence, so it may reflect a read error.

To sequence the TCRbeta CDR3 region, genomic DNA was isolated from the sorted cells. The immunoSEQ Assay was used to sequence the TCRbeta CDR3 regions. TCRdb limited this immuneACCESS table to in-frame rearrangements with V and J called. A share of clones is missing; checked studies link under half to unresolved V genes, and the rest is unexplained. Within this sample are around 68,000 clones, with roughly 85% of them counted one time only. Approximately 1.1% of the sample comes from the top ten. Including the terminal cysteine and phenylalanine, the CDR3 comprises 13 residues. The kept DNA is CDR3 alone, 39 bases in frame from the first base. CDR1 SSHAT and CDR2 FNYEAQ were looked up in the germline V gene (reference sequence). Overall study results and their limits: Antigen specificity was not determined for the clonally expanded peripheral T cells. At doses of 0.1 to 3.0 mg/kg, clonal expansion of both CD4+ and CD8+ blood T cells was observed from baseline to week 6. In the 0.1-3.0 mg/kg groups, partial responders had among the lowest normalized peripheral clonal expansion, particularly in CD8+ T cells. Low levels of normalized T-cell clonal expansion were also shown by some nonresponding patients. On average, CD8+ T cells showed more expanded clones than CD4+ T cells after ivuxolimab.

The rearranged chain carries TRBV7-7 and TRBJ1-1; the D gene is unclear. This receptor was identified in an adult with an advanced solid tumor such as melanoma, head and neck, liver or kidney cancer. The sequencing here drew on CD4+ or CD8+ T cells sorted from blood, taken in a trial of the OX40 agonist ivuxolimab. The nucleotides read TGTGCTAGCAGCTTAACCTCGAACACTGAAGCTTTCTTT. The translation is CASSLTSNTEAFF. Where the CDR3 stops, the reference TRBV7-7 and TRBJ1-1 genes take over; the full variable domain is GAGVSQSPRYKVTKRGQDVTLRCDPISSHATLYWYQQALGQGPEFLTYFNYEAQPDKSGLPSDRFSAERPEGSISTLTIQRTEQRDSAMYRCASSLTSNTEAFFGQGTRLTVV.